This T cell receptor (beta chain) was obtained from a study of CD8+ T cells in alopecia areata. The overall study: Treated patients were given 5 to 10 mg oral tofacitinib twice daily.

Alopecia areata patients provided lesional scalp punch biopsies and peripheral blood, both collected for the study. As the sequencing template, cDNA was produced by extracting RNA and reverse transcribing it. The repertoire was sequenced with immunoSEQ multiplex PCR; TCRdb's copy has only in-frame clones and lacks some. Here the sample spans around 250,000 clones, 65% to 70% being singletons. A remark on this clone: Its antigen is currently unknown.

This CDR3 is built from 15 residues. The V end was cut by 6 bases, the J end by 4 bases, with 19 bases between. Germline CDR1 SQVTM, CDR2 ANQGSEA. Study conclusions and caveats: Normal skin's resident alphabeta T cells are also sequenced in scalp samples.

The chain recombines TRBV29-1 with TRBJ2-1; no definite D call. Sequencing was performed on CD4+ T cells sorted from blood, taken at week 0. The TCR was taken from a human donor with alopecia areata. This chain's CDR3 is CSVRPNGQQYNEQFF. The DNA of the CDR3 is TGCAGCGTCCGACCCAATGGTCAGCAGTACAATGAGCAGTTCTTC.